This TCR beta chain was profiled in a study of cytomegalovirus exposure and HLA in healthy donors. Profiling relied on immunoSEQ multiplex PCR, and the TCRdb table lists in-frame clones only, not all of them. The table includes tens of thousands of clones, more than 70% detected once. J gave up 4 bases and V 3 bases, and 4 bases lay outside the gene matches. CDR1 is SGHNT and CDR2 is YENEEA in the germline V gene. The CDR3 runs to 15 residues. Sequenced material: PBMCs. The gene calls are TRBV11-3 and TRBJ2-5; 11 nucleotides agree with TRBD1. This sequence originates from a woman aged 18-29 years in good health and CMV-seronegative. DNA for the CDR3: TGTGCCAGCAGCTTGGGACAGGGGGTAACAGAGACCCAGTACTTC. It translates to CASSLGQGVTETQYF.